This T cell receptor beta chain was sequenced in a study of blood T cell repertoires in COVID-19. The table came from immunoSEQ multiplex PCR; TCRdb's copy has only in-frame clones and leaves some out. Of fewer than 350,000 clones listed, about 86% are singletons. Germline-derived CDR1 and CDR2 are SGHAT and FQNNGV. V shed 5 bases and J 6 bases; nucleotides not matched to a gene: 17. This CDR3 contains 18 residues. The clonotype was recovered from a woman aged 55-69 years with active or convalescent COVID-19. This sequence joins TRBV11-2 and TRBJ2-3; 10 bases match TRBD1. The sample consisted of peripheral blood. CDR3 nucleotide sequence: TGTGCCAGCAGCACCACATACGGACAGGGGGTGGTTGGGGATACGCAGTATTTT. It codes for CASSTTYGQGVVGDTQYF.